A selection of T cell receptor beta chains follows, all from one sample in a study of identical twins. TCRdb independently ran MiXCR on the 5' RACE reads; one entry per CDR3 protein. The data contain approximately 700,000 distinct CDR3 sequences, roughly 18% of them singletons. Another study also made use of these data, one on T cells expressing NK-cell markers.

The sample was PBMCs. These receptor sequences come from a young woman in good health. Each CDR3 is given with its conserved first and last residue. The order of the fields is D gene, CDR3 length, clone size, J gene, V gene, CDR3 DNA, CDR3 protein. A D gene is named only where the DNA matches it firmly. Clone sizes are given selectively: once, few, many, or a class where the clone is expanded.

D: -
length: 14
size: -
J: TRBJ1-1
V: TRBV5-1
DNA: TGCGCCAGCAACTTAGTTCGGGGGACGACAGAAGCTTTCTTT
CDR3: CASNLVRGTTEAFF

D: TRBD2
length: 14
size: few
J: TRBJ2-5
V: TRBV6-5
DNA: TGTGCCAGCAGTTACTCAACAGCGGGGGGGTCCAAGTACTTC
CDR3: CASSYSTAGGSKYF

D: TRBD2
length: 15
size: -
J: TRBJ2-7
V: TRBV20-1
DNA: TGCAGTGCCCATGGACTAGCGGGATTCTCCTACGAGCAGTACTTC
CDR3: CSAHGLAGFSYEQYF

D: -
length: 12
size: few
J: TRBJ2-1
V: TRBV20-1
DNA: TGCAGTGCTCCGGGCCGTAACGATGAGCAGTTCTTC
CDR3: CSAPGRNDEQFF

D: -
length: 13
size: few
J: TRBJ2-7
V: TRBV7-2
DNA: TGTGCCAGCAGCCCCCGGACGTTCTACGAGCAGTACTTC
CDR3: CASSPRTFYEQYF

D: TRBD1
length: 15
size: few
J: TRBJ1-4
V: TRBV5-1
DNA: TGCGCCAGCAGCAAAACGACAGGGGAAGGAGAAAAACTGTTTTTT
CDR3: CASSKTTGEGEKLFF

D: -
length: 15
size: -
J: TRBJ2-4
V: TRBV7-9
DNA: TGTGCCAGCAGCTTTGGGCAGGGGCGAGTTAACATTCAGTACTTC
CDR3: CASSFGQGRVNIQYF

D: TRBD2
length: 12
size: -
J: TRBJ2-7
V: TRBV5-1
DNA: TGCGCCAGCTCCGGACTAGTGAACGAGCAGTACTTC
CDR3: CASSGLVNEQYF

D: -
length: 12
size: -
J: TRBJ1-2
V: TRBV20-1
DNA: TGCAGTGCTAGTGGGGGGAACTATGGCTACACCTTC
CDR3: CSASGGNYGYTF

D: -
length: 14
size: -
J: TRBJ2-3
V: TRBV25-1
DNA: TGTGCCAGCAGTGTCCCAACTGGCACAGATACGCAGTATTTT
CDR3: CASSVPTGTDTQYF

D: TRBD2
length: 15
size: -
J: TRBJ2-3
V: TRBV6-1
DNA: TGTGCCAGCAGTCCGACTAGCGCGACGGGAGATACGCAGTATTTT
CDR3: CASSPTSATGDTQYF

D: -
length: 14
size: -
J: TRBJ1-6
V: TRBV10-3
DNA: TGTGCCATCAGTGGGACGGACAAGGGTTCACCCCTCCACTTT
CDR3: CAISGTDKGSPLHF

D: -
length: 12
size: -
J: TRBJ2-2
V: TRBV6-6
DNA: TGTGCCAGCAGTTACAACCCCGGGGAGCTGTTTTTT
CDR3: CASSYNPGELFF

D: TRBD1
length: 12
size: -
J: TRBJ2-5
V: TRBV20-1
DNA: TGCAGTGCTTACAGGGGCCAAGAGACCCAGTACTTC
CDR3: CSAYRGQETQYF

D: -
length: 15
size: -
J: TRBJ2-1
V: TRBV18
DNA: TGTGCCAGCTCATCAGACAGAGAATCCTACAATGAGCAGTTCTTC
CDR3: CASSSDRESYNEQFF

D: -
length: 11
size: few
J: TRBJ2-7
V: TRBV7-8
DNA: TGTGCCAGCAGCTTCTCTGGGAAGCAGTACTTC
CDR3: CASSFSGKQYF

D: TRBD1
length: 15
size: -
J: TRBJ2-7
V: TRBV20-1
DNA: TGCAGTGCTAGAGAGTTTGGGACAGGGAATTACGAGCAGTACTTC
CDR3: CSAREFGTGNYEQYF

D: -
length: 14
size: few
J: TRBJ2-1
V: TRBV2
DNA: TGTGCCAGCAGTACTAACCGGGACCACAATGAGCAGTTCTTC
CDR3: CASSTNRDHNEQFF

D: TRBD2
length: 16
size: -
J: TRBJ2-7
V: TRBV12-3/TRBV12-4
DNA: TGTGCCAGCAGTCCCCCTAGCGGGGTTACACCCTACGAGCAGTACTTC
CDR3: CASSPPSGVTPYEQYF

D: -
length: 12
size: few
J: TRBJ2-3
V: TRBV20-1
DNA: TGCAGCGCTAGTCCTGGCACAGATACGCAGTATTTT
CDR3: CSASPGTDTQYF

D: -
length: 17
size: -
J: TRBJ1-4
V: TRBV5-1
DNA: TGCGCCAGCAGATGGGGAGGTTCGGTACCCTGGGGTGAAAAACTGTTTTTT
CDR3: CASRWGGSVPWGEKLFF

D: TRBD2
length: 18
size: -
J: TRBJ2-2
V: TRBV9
DNA: TGTGCCAGCAGCGTAGGCCCTAGCGGGAGGGTAAACACCGGGGAGCTGTTTTTT
CDR3: CASSVGPSGRVNTGELFF